This entry lists 32 T cell receptor beta chains sequenced from one sample in a study of blood T cell repertoires in COVID-19. The assay was immunoSEQ multiplex PCR, and TCRdb's table has in-frame clones only and misses some. The sample holds 35,000 to 55,000 clones, approximately 85% seen once. Sequencing was performed on peripheral blood. The source of these receptors is a human donor in a cohort sampled during active COVID-19.

CDR3 coding DNA: TGCGCCAGCAGCGGACGACAGGGTAGGGCTTTCTTT. Translating it yields CASSGRQGRAFF. The chain recombines TRBV4-3 with TRBJ1-1, with 7 nucleotides matching TRBD1. With V trimmed by 5 bases and J by 11 bases, 8 bases remained unmatched. The CDR3 has 12 amino acids. Germline lookup yields CDR1 LGHNA and CDR2 YSLEER.

J is TRBJ2-1 and V is TRBV27; maybe TRBD2 (6 bases). This CDR3 is 13 amino acids long. The germline V and J ends were trimmed by 7 bases and 4 bases, with 11 bases remaining between them. Germline V gives CDR1 MNHEY, CDR2 SMNVEV (reference sequence). DNA of the CDR3: TGTGCCAGCACCCGGAGCGGGTACAATGAGCAGTTCTTC. This encodes CASTRSGYNEQFF.

The chain combines TRBV16 with TRBJ2-2; D is undetermined. Germline values: CDR1 KGHSY, CDR2 FQNENV. V gave up 2 bases and J gave up 0 bases, with 16 bases separating them. This CDR3 has 18 residues. CDR3 protein: CASSQISPTAANTGELFF. CDR3 in DNA: TGTGCCAGCAGCCAAATCTCCCCCACAGCCGCGAACACCGGGGAGCTGTTTTTT.

This chain uses TRBV6-5 with TRBJ1-1, with 7 bases that match TRBD1. CDR1 MNHEY and CDR2 SVGAGI come from the germline V gene. The CDR3 is made up of 14 amino acids. After removal of 8 bases from V and 4 bases from J, the junction contained 10 bases not matched to a gene. CDR3 protein: CASGRDSRRTEAFF. CDR3 DNA sequence: TGTGCCAGCGGCCGGGACAGTCGGCGCACTGAAGCTTTCTTT.

This CDR3 is CASSTTAGGCEQYF. DNA for the CDR3: TGTGCCAGCAGCACGACAGCGGGAGGGTGCGAGCAGTACTTC. The rearrangement joins TRBV3-1 (or the pseudogene TRBV3-2) to TRBJ2-7, with 10 nucleotides matching TRBD2. Germline CDR1 and CDR2: LGHDT and YNNKEL (reference sequence). The V and J ends lost 5 bases and 6 bases, in that order; junction bases with no gene match: 7. The CDR3 covers 14 residues.

The gene calls are TRBV4-1 and TRBJ1-3; D unresolved. The germline V gene encodes CDR1 MGHRA and CDR2 YSYEKL. This CDR3 is built from 15 residues. The V gene lost 0 bases and the J gene lost 2 bases, with 8 bases spanning the gap. This chain's CDR3 is CASSQDSFTGNTIYF. The CDR3 region has the DNA TGCGCCAGCAGCCAAGATAGCTTTACTGGAAACACCATATATTTT.

V usage is TRBV18 and J usage is TRBJ2-5; possible D gene TRBD1, 5 bases. This CDR3 spans 13 amino acids. Germline V gene data show CDR1 as KGHSH and CDR2 as LQKENI. Deletions cut 3 bases from V and 5 bases from J, with 10 bases between. The CDR3 loop is CASSPGHQETQYF. CDR3 sequence (DNA): TGTGCCAGCTCACCCGGACATCAGGAGACCCAGTACTTC.

The gene calls are TRBV7-9 and TRBJ2-1; 9 bases are shared with TRBD2. CDR1 and CDR2 from the germline V gene are SEHNR and FQNEAQ (reference sequence). With V trimmed by 2 bases and J by 4 bases, 3 bases remained unmatched. The CDR3 totals 15 residues. CDR3 nucleotides: TGTGCCAGCAGCTTACTAAGCGGGGGGTACAATGAGCAGTTCTTC. Translation gives CASSLLSGGYNEQFF.

The chain couples TRBV19 to TRBJ1-4; unclear D gene. The CDR3 totals 16 residues. V shed 6 bases and J shed 3 bases, with 17 bases lying between them. CDR1 LNHDA and CDR2 SQIVND come from the germline V gene (reference sequence). The DNA of the CDR3 is TGTGCCAGTAGCCTCCCTCAGACGCGGGCTAATGAAAAACTGTTTTTT. It is translated as CASSLPQTRANEKLFF.

Written as DNA, the CDR3 is TGTGCCAGCAGTGGACAGAGCAATCAGCCCCAGCATTTT. Its protein product is CASSGQSNQPQHF. The chain employs TRBV2 and TRBJ1-5; maybe TRBD1 (5 bases). V gave up 4 bases and J gave up 1 base, with 5 bases separating them. The V gene's germline CDR1 is SNHLY and CDR2 FYNNEI. This CDR3 has 13 amino acids.

The DNA for the CDR3 is TGCAGTGCTATTGACAGGGGGGCTAACACTCGGCAAGCTTTCTTT. Residues: CSAIDRGANTRQAFF. The V gene is TRBV20-1, the J gene TRBJ1-1, with 9 positions matching TRBD1. The V gene's germline CDR1 is DFQATT and CDR2 SNEGSKA (reference sequence). V dropped 4 bases and J dropped 9; count of bases not matched to a gene: 15. The CDR3 covers 15 residues.

The chain has TRBV11-2 and TRBJ2-1; the match to TRBD2 covers 11 bases. J gave up 6 bases and V 0 bases, and 7 bases lay outside the gene matches. The length of the CDR3 is 17 residues. CDR1 is SGHAT and CDR2 is FQNNGV in the germline V gene. CDR3 protein: CASSLDPPSGGRNEQFF. CDR3 DNA: TGTGCCAGCAGCTTAGATCCCCCTAGCGGGGGGCGCAATGAGCAGTTCTTC.

The chain employs TRBV11-2 and TRBJ2-7; D might be TRBD1 (6 bases). The CDR3 is 15 amino acids. Germline V gene lookup returns CDR1 SGHAT and CDR2 FQNNGV. The V end lost 5 bases, the J end lost 5 bases, and 19 bases lay between the germline ends. The CDR3: CASSSYHRVTDEQYF. CDR3 DNA sequence: TGTGCCAGCAGCAGCTACCACAGGGTGACGGACGAGCAGTACTTC.

The chain couples TRBV5-1 to TRBJ2-5, with D uncertain. This CDR3 has 17 amino acids. V was cut by 4 bases and J by 1 base, with 20 bases left in between. CDR1 and CDR2 (germline): SGHRS, YFSETQ. The DNA for the CDR3 is TGCGCCAGCAGCGCCCCGCCCGCCGAGAGGTTCCAAGAGACCCAGTACTTC. Translation gives CASSAPPAERFQETQYF.

The V and J genes are TRBV2 and TRBJ2-7, with no clear D. CDR3 length equals 14 residues. Germline V gives CDR1 SNHLY, CDR2 FYNNEI. Trimming took off 7 bases at V and 0 bases at J, with 13 bases between the two ends. The DNA of the CDR3 is TGTGCCAGCAAGCCAAGCCCGAGCTCCTACGAGCAGTACTTC. This codes for CASKPSPSSYEQYF. The full variable domain, its missing parts supplied by reference TRBV2 and TRBJ2-7, is EPEVTQTPSHQVTQMGQEVILRCVPISNHLYFYWYRQILGQKVEFLVSFYNNEISEKSEIFDDQFSVERPDGSNFTLKIRSTKLEDSAMYFCASKPSPSSYEQYFGPGTRLTVT.

This rearrangement joins TRBV18 to TRBJ2-6; D may be TRBD1 (8 bases). Trimming cost V 4 bases and J 1 base, with 20 bases left between them. Germline values: CDR1 KGHSH, CDR2 LQKENI. This CDR3 is 19 amino acids long. The CDR3 here is CASSRTGQGGGSGANVLTF. CDR3 bases: TGTGCCAGCTCACGGACCGGACAGGGAGGGGGATCTGGGGCCAACGTCCTGACTTTC.

The V call is TRBV18, the J call TRBJ2-7; 8 nucleotides agree with TRBD1. The CDR3 is 15 residues long. Trimming removed 0 bases from V and 2 bases from J; junction bases left unmatched: 3. Germline CDR1 reads KGHSH; CDR2 reads LQKENI. Here the CDR3 reads CASSPPGRGPYEQYF. The DNA of the CDR3 is TGTGCCAGCTCACCACCGGGCAGGGGGCCCTACGAGCAGTACTTC.

The J gene is TRBJ1-6, the V gene TRBV30; 8 bases match TRBD1. From germline, CDR1 is GTSNPN and CDR2 SVGIG (reference sequence). After removal of 3 bases from V and 7 bases from J, the junction contained 11 bases not matched to a gene. This CDR3 comprises 16 residues. The CDR3 sequence is CAWRVGGTGKNSPLHF. The CDR3 DNA reads as TGTGCCTGGAGGGTTGGAGGGACAGGTAAAAATTCACCCCTCCACTTT.

The chain uses TRBV12-3 or TRBV12-4 and TRBJ1-1, with a tentative D call TRBD1 (6 bases). The CDR3 is 12 amino acids. Trimming shortened V by 6 bases and J by 3 bases, and 8 bases separated the two germline ends. Here the CDR3 DNA reads TGTGCCAGCAGGGCAGGGGACACTGAAGCTTTCTTT. Its protein product is CASRAGDTEAFF.

CDR3 nucleotides: TGTGCCAGTAGTATTGGCCGCAACACTGAAGCTTTCTTT. Protein sequence: CASSIGRNTEAFF. V gene TRBV19 combines with J gene TRBJ1-1; D is unclear. This CDR3 region has 13 residues. The V and J ends lost 3 bases and 2 bases respectively, with 7 bases between them. Germline V gene data show CDR1 as LNHDA and CDR2 as SQIVND (reference sequence).

CDR3 amino acids: CASSQVWATWATGELFF. For the CDR3, the DNA is TGTGCCAGCAGCCAAGTCTGGGCCACCTGGGCCACCGGGGAGCTGTTTTTT. The chain carries TRBV3-1 (or the pseudogene TRBV3-2) and TRBJ2-2; no clear D. The CDR3 totals 17 residues. V gave up 1 base and J gave up 4 bases, with 16 bases separating them. From germline, CDR1 is LGHDT and CDR2 YNNKEL (reference sequence).

This clone came up once. J is TRBJ2-2 and V is TRBV18; no firm D call. V lost 2 bases and J 5 bases, leaving 12 bases between the germline ends. The CDR3 extends over 15 amino acids. Per the germline V gene, CDR1 is KGHSH and CDR2 is LQKENI. The CDR3, as DNA: TGTGCCAGCTCACCATCCCCAGGAACGACCGGGGAGCTGTTTTTT. Translated: CASSPSPGTTGELFF. The whole variable domain, filled in from reference TRBV18 and TRBJ2-2, reads NAGVMQNPRHLVRRRGQEARLRCSPMKGHSHVYWYRQLPEEGLKFMVYLQKENIIDESGMPKERFSAEFPKEGPSILRIQQVVRGDSAAYFCASSPSPGTTGELFFGEGSRLTVL.

The CDR3 sequence: CASSGAGDRGNYGYTF. The DNA of the CDR3 is TGTGCCAGCAGCGGAGCCGGGGACAGGGGTAACTATGGCTACACCTTC. The chain is built from TRBV7-9 and TRBJ1-2; TRBD1 agrees at 10 bases. With V trimmed by 5 bases and J by 1 base, 7 bases remained unmatched. In germline, CDR1 is SEHNR, CDR2 FQNEAQ (reference sequence). The CDR3 has 16 amino acids.

This clone was seen a single time. V is TRBV7-3 and J is TRBJ2-1; D remains ambiguous. Germline assignment: CDR1 SGHTA and CDR2 FQGTGA. The CDR3 runs 14 residues. V lost 1 base to trimming and J lost 4 bases, with 8 bases between them. In DNA, the CDR3 is TGTGCCAGCAGCTTAAGCGGAGAATACAATGAGCAGTTCTTC. It codes for CASSLSGEYNEQFF. Variable domain in full (rest from reference TRBV7-3 and TRBJ2-1): GAGVSQTPSNKVTEKGKYVELRCDPISGHTALYWYRQSLGQGPEFLIYFQGTGAADDSGLPNDRFFAVRPEGSVSTLKIQRTERGDSAVYLCASSLSGEYNEQFFGPGTRLTVL.

The chain is built from TRBV6-6 and TRBJ2-2; D uncertain. This CDR3 has 12 amino acids. Deletions cut 2 bases from V and 6 bases from J, with 4 bases between. Looked up from germline, CDR1 is MNHNY and CDR2 is SVGAGI (reference sequence). CDR3 bases: TGTGCCAGCAGTTACGACTCCGGGGAGCTGTTTTTT. This gives the protein CASSYDSGELFF.

CDR3 sequence reads: CATSRDKGLGEQYF. DNA of the CDR3: TGTGCCACCAGCAGAGATAAGGGACTAGGAGAGCAGTACTTC. V and J are TRBV15 and TRBJ2-7; 8 nucleotides match TRBD2. This CDR3 contains 14 residues. V trimming: 0 bases; J trimming: 7 bases; junction bases outside the gene matches: 5. CDR1 and CDR2 (germline): LNHNV, YYDKDF (reference sequence).

This chain connects TRBV10-3 to TRBJ1-5; tentatively, D is TRBD1 (6 bases). This CDR3 contains 13 residues. From germline, CDR1 is ENHRY and CDR2 SYGVKD. With 6 bases removed from V and 4 bases from J, the gap between germline ends came to 10 bases. CDR3 nucleotide sequence: TGTGCCATCAGGAGGGACACAAATCAGCCCCAGCATTTT. Its translation is CAIRRDTNQPQHF.

This clone was detected once. This chain joins TRBV5-1 and TRBJ2-3; 14 bases are shared with TRBD2. V lost 4 bases and J lost 5; bases outside the gene matches: 6. This CDR3 has 16 amino acids. Per the germline V gene, CDR1 is SGHRS and CDR2 is YFSETQ. DNA of the CDR3: TGCGCCAGCAGCCCGACTAGCGGGGGGGCGGGAGATACGCAGTATTTT. The encoded protein is CASSPTSGGAGDTQYF.

This chain uses TRBV6-2 or TRBV6-3 with TRBJ1-5; the D is unclear. V lost 4 bases and J 0 bases, leaving 7 bases between the germline ends. Germline assignment: CDR1 MNHEY and CDR2 SVGEGT. This CDR3 is 14 amino acids long. The CDR3 bases are TGTGCCAGCAGTTCCAGTGATAGCAATCAGCCCCAGCATTTT. It translates to CASSSSDSNQPQHF.

This clone was counted a single time. This chain uses TRBV18 with TRBJ2-1; D perhaps matches TRBD1 (6 bases). From germline, CDR1 is KGHSH and CDR2 LQKENI. This CDR3 comprises 13 residues. The ends were cut back, 0 bases at V and 9 bases at J, with 9 bases in the middle. DNA for the CDR3: TGTGCCAGCTCACCACCGGGGGCGTCTGAGCAGTTCTTC. Translating it yields CASSPPGASEQFF. Full variable domain (remainder filled in from reference TRBV18 and TRBJ2-1): NAGVMQNPRHLVRRRGQEARLRCSPMKGHSHVYWYRQLPEEGLKFMVYLQKENIIDESGMPKERFSAEFPKEGPSILRIQQVVRGDSAAYFCASSPPGASEQFFGPGTRLTVL.

This chain uses TRBV10-3 with TRBJ2-1; D remains unclear. The germline V gene has CDR1 ENHRY and CDR2 SYGVKD. Trimming took off 2 bases at V and 12 bases at J, with 14 bases between the two ends. This CDR3 comprises 13 residues. CDR3 amino acids: CAISETAPPGQFF. CDR3 coding DNA: TGTGCCATCAGTGAGACAGCTCCGCCAGGGCAGTTCTTC.

The genes are TRBV19 and TRBJ1-5; TRBD1 matches 8 bases. The CDR3 loop spans 15 amino acids. Germline trimming cut 1 base from V and 6 bases from J; bases unmatched to any gene: 5. Germline CDR1 is LNHDA and CDR2 is SQIVND (reference sequence). This CDR3 reads CASSIGVRGLQPQHF. CDR3 in DNA: TGTGCCAGTAGTATAGGAGTCAGGGGGCTTCAGCCCCAGCATTTT.